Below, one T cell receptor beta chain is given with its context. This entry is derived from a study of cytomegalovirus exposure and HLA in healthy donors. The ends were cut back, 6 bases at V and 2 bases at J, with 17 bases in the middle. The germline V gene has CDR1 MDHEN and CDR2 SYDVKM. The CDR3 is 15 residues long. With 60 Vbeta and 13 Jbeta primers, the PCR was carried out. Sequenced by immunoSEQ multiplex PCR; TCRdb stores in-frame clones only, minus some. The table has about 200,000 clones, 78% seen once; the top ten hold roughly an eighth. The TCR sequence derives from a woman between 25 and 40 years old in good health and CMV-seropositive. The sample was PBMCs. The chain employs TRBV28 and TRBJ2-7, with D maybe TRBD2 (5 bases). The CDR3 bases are TGTGCCAGCAGCTCGGACTCACGGGCGACCTACGAGCAGTACTTC. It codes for CASSSDSRATYEQYF.